The 3 T cell receptor beta chains listed next were all sequenced from one sample in a study of cytomegalovirus exposure and HLA in healthy donors. With 60 Vbeta and 13 Jbeta primers, the PCR was carried out. The method was immunoSEQ multiplex PCR; TCRdb's version includes in-frame clones alone and lacks a portion of them. This table has around 63,000 clones, about 79% appearing once. Sequencing was performed on PBMCs. These receptors all stem from a man in his sixties in good health and CMV-seropositive.

This chain joins TRBV6-5 and TRBJ2-1, with TRBD2 matching 10 bases. Germline V lookup: CDR1 MNHEY, CDR2 SVGAGI. The CDR3 totals 15 residues. V lost 4 bases to trimming and J lost 4 bases; unmatched junction nucleotides: 4. The CDR3 sequence: CASSSSGSRYNEQFF. CDR3 DNA sequence: TGTGCCAGCAGTTCTAGCGGGAGCAGATACAATGAGCAGTTCTTC.

For this clone: At one of its ends the junction is not consistent with the germline gene, which may arise from a read error. This chain links TRBV6-1 with TRBJ2-1; TRBD2 aligns across 8 bases. The germline V gene encodes CDR1 MNHNS and CDR2 SASEGT. CDR3 length: 16 residues. The CDR3 nucleotides read TGTGCCAGCAGTGAATTCGAGACTAGCGTATACAGTGAGCAGTTCTTC. It yields the protein CASSEFETSVYSEQFF.

The chain uses TRBV10-1 and TRBJ2-7; 10 bases align to TRBD1. Germline CDR1 and CDR2: WNHNN and SYGVQD (reference sequence). The CDR3 runs to 17 residues. V was pared by 6 bases and J by 1 base, with 12 bases of the junction left unmatched. CDR3 sequence (DNA): TGCGCCAGCAGCCCGGGCCCGGGACAGGGGTGGTCCTACGAGCAGTACTTC. Translated, it gives CASSPGPGQGWSYEQYF.